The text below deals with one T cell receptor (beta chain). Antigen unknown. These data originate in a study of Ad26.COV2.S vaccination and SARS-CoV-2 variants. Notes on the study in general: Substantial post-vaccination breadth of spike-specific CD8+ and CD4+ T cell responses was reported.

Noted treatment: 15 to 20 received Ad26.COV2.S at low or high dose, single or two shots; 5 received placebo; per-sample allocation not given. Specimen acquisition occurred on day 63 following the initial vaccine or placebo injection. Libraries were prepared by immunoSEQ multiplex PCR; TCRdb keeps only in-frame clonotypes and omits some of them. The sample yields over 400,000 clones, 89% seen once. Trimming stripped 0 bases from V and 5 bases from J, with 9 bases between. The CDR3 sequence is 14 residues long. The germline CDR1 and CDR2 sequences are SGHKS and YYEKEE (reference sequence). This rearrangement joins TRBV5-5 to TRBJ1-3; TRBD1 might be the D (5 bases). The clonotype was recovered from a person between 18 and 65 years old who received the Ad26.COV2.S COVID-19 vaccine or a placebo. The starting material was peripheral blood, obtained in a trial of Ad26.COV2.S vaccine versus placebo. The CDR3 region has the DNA TGTGCCAGCAGCTTGGATGAGGGGAGAAACACCATATATTTT. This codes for CASSLDEGRNTIYF.